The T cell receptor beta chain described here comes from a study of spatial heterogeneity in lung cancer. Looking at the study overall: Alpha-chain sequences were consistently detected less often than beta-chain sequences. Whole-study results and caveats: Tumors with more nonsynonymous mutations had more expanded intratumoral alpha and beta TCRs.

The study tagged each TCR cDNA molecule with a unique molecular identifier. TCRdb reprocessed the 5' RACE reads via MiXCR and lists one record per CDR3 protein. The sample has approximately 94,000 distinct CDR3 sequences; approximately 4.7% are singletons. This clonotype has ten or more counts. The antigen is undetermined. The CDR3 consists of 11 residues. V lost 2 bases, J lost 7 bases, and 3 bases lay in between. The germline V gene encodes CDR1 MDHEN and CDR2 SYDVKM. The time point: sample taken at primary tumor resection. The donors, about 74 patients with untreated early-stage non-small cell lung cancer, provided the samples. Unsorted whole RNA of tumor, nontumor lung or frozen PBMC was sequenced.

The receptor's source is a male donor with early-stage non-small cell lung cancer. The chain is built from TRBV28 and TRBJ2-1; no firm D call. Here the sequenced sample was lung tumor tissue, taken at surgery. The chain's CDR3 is CASSLVNEQFF. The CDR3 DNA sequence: TGTGCCAGCAGTTTAGTGAATGAGCAGTTCTTC.